The TCR beta chain under discussion was sequenced for a study of Ad26.COV2.S vaccination and SARS-CoV-2 variants. Method: immunoSEQ multiplex PCR; TCRdb's copy keeps in-frame clones and lacks some. The sample has 450,000 to 550,000 clones, about 88% seen once. This sample's treatment: 15 to 20 received Ad26.COV2.S at low or high dose, single or two shots; 5 received placebo; per-sample allocation not given. It was on day 63 after the first vaccine or placebo injection that samples were taken. V lost 0 bases and J 2 bases, leaving 9 bases between the germline ends. This CDR3 is 14 amino acids long. Germline V gene sequence: CDR1 SGHKS, CDR2 YYEKEE (reference sequence).

Specimen: peripheral blood, collected in a trial of Ad26.COV2.S vaccine versus placebo. This receptor was taken from a person between 18 and 65 years old who received the Ad26.COV2.S COVID-19 vaccine or a placebo. The chain couples TRBV5-5 to TRBJ2-7; a possible D gene is TRBD1 (6 bases). CDR3 bases: TGTGCCAGCAGCTTGGCCGGGGACACCTACGAGCAGTACTTC. Translating it yields CASSLAGDTYEQYF.